Sequencing of this T cell receptor beta chain was carried out in a study of Ad26.COV2.S vaccination and SARS-CoV-2 variants. Study context: This donor came from the COV1001 trial of Ad26.COV2.S. General study points: Vaccinees showed greater spike-specific TCR breadth than placebo recipients.

V was cut by 7 bases and J by 7 bases, with 7 bases left in between. The CDR3 is 11 residues long. Germline CDR1 reads SGHNT; CDR2 reads YENEEA. TCRdb keeps only in-frame clones here, not all; method: immunoSEQ multiplex PCR. The table lists around 270,000 clones, about 83% of them singletons. Treatment meaning: around 19 received Ad26.COV2.S at low or high dose, single or two shots; about 5 received placebo; per-sample allocation not given. All samples were drawn on day 63, counting from the first vaccine or placebo injection. A note on this clone: What it binds is not known.

The source of this sequence is a person between 18 and 65 years old who received the Ad26.COV2.S COVID-19 vaccine or a placebo. The sequences come from peripheral blood, collected in a trial of Ad26.COV2.S vaccine versus placebo. The chain carries TRBV11-3 and TRBJ2-2, with a tentative D call TRBD2 (6 bases). CDR3 DNA sequence: TGTGCCAGCAAGGGAGGCGGGGAGCTGTTTTTT. This gives the protein CASKGGGELFF.